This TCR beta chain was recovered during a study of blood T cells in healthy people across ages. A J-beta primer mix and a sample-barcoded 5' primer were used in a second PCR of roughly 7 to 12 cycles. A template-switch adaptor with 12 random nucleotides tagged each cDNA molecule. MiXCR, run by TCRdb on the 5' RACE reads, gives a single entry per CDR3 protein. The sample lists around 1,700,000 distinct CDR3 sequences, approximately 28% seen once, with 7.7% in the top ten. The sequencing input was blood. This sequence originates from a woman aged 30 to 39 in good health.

CDR3 sequence (DNA): TGTGCCAGCAGCTCCCTCGGACTAGCGGGAGACAATGAGCAGTTCTTC. Residues: CASSSLGLAGDNEQFF. V usage is TRBV7-6 and J usage is TRBJ2-1, with 13 bases fitting TRBD2. Trimming took 4 bases from V and 5 from J; bases not matched to a gene: 5. The CDR3 covers 16 residues. Germline V lookup: CDR1 SGHVS, CDR2 FNYEAQ.